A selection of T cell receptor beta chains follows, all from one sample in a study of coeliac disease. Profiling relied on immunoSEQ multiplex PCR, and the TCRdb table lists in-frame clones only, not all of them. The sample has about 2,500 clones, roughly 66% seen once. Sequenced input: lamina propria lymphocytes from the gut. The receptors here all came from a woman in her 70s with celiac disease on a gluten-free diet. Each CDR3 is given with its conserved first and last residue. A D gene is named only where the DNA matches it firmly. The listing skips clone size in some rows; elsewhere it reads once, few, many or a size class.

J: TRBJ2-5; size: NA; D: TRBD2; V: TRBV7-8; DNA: TGTGCCAGCAGCTCAATGGGACTAGGAAGGGAGACCCAGTACTTC; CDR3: CASSSMGLGRETQYF
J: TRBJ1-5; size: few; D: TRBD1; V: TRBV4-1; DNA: TGCGCCAGCAGCCAAGGGACAGGGTGGGGAAATCAGCCCCAGCATTTT; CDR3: CASSQGTGWGNQPQHF
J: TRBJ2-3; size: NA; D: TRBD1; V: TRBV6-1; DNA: TGTGCCAGCAGTGAAAGGGGGGACAGGGGCACAGATACGCAGTATTTT; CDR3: CASSERGDRGTDTQYF
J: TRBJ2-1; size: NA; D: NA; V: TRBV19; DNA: TGTGCCAGTAGTATCCCCCCAGGGAGGGGGAGCTCCTACAATGAGCAGTTCTTC; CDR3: CASSIPPGRGSSYNEQFF
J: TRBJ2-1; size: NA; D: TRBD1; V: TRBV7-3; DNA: TGTGCCAGCAGCACGACAGGGAGCTCCTACAATGAGCAGTTCTTC; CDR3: CASSTTGSSYNEQFF
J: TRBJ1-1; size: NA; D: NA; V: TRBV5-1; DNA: TGCGCCAGCAGGGAGCAGGGGAGCACTGAAGCTTTCTTT; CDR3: CASREQGSTEAFF
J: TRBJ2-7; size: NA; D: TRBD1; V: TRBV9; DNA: TGTGCCAGCAGCGCTGGGACAGGGTGGCAGTACTTC; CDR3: CASSAGTGWQYF
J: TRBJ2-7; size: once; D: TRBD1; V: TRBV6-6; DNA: TGTGCCAGCAGAGGGACAGGGGGCTTCGAGCAGTACTTC; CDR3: CASRGTGGFEQYF
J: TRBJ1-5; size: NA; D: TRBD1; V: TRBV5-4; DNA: TGTGCCAGCAGCAGACTTAACAGGGGTTATAACAATCAGCCCCAGCATTTT; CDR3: CASSRLNRGYNNQPQHF
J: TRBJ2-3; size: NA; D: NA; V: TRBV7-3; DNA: TGTGCCAGCAGCTTACGGGGTGGGCGGGATACGCAGTATTTT; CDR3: CASSLRGGRDTQYF
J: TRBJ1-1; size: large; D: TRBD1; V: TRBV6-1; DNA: TGTGCCAGCAGTGAGGGACAGGGTGACACTGAAGCTTTCTTT; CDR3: CASSEGQGDTEAFF
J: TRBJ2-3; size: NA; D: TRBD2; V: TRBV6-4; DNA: TGTGCCAGCAGTGACTCCGGACTAGCGGGGGTAGGCACAGATACGCAGTATTTT; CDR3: CASSDSGLAGVGTDTQYF
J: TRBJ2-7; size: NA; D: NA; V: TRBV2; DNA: TGTGCCAGCAGTGGACTGTCACACGAGCAGTACTTC; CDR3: CASSGLSHEQYF
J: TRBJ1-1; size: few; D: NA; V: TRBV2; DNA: TGTGCCAGCACCACACAGGGAAGGGGAGTTGAAGCTTTCTTT; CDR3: CASTTQGRGVEAFF
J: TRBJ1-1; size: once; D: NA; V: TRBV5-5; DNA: TGTGCCAGCACCACCTGGACAGCGAACACTGAAGCTTTCTTT; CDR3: CASTTWTANTEAFF
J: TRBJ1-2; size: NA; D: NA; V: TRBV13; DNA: TGTGCCAGCAGCTTAGGCCTCCAGGCATATGGCTACACCTTC; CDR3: CASSLGLQAYGYTF
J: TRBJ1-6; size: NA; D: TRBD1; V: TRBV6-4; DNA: TGTGCCAGCAGTGACCCTACAGGGGGCCCGAGCTCCTATAATTCACCCCTCCACTTT; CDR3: CASSDPTGGPSSYNSPLHF
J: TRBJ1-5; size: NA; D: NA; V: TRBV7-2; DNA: TGTGCCAGCAGCTTACTCGGTTATAGCAATCAGCCCCAGCATTTT; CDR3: CASSLLGYSNQPQHF